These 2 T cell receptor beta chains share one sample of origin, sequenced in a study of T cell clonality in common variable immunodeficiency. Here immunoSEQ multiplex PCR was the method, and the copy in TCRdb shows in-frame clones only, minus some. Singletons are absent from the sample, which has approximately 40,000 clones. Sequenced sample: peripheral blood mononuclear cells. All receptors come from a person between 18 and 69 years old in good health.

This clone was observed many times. The CDR3: CASSNQGTMNTEAFF. CDR3 DNA, as far as it was read: TGTGCCAGCAGTAACCAGGGGACCATGAACACTGAA. This chain joins TRBV2 and TRBJ1-1, with D maybe TRBD1 (6 bases). The CDR3 end is not reached by the read, which stops 3 residues before it; the germline J gene fills it in. CDR3 length: 15 amino acids. The V gene's germline CDR1 is SNHLY and CDR2 FYNNEI. V lost 5 bases and J 0 bases, leaving 13 bases between the germline ends.

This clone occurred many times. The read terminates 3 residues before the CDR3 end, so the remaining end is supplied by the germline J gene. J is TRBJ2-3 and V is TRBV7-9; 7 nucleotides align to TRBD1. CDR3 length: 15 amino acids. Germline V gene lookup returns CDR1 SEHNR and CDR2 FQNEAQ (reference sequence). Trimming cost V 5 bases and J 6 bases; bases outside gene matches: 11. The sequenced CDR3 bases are TGTGCCAGCAGCGGACAGGCTTCGTATTGGGATACG. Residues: CASSGQASYWDT. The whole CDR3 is CASSGQASYWDTQYF. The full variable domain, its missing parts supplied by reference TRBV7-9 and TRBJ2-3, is DTGVSQNPRHKITKRGQNVTFRCDPISEHNRLYWYRQTLGQGPEFLTYFQNEAQLEKSRLLSDRFSAERPKGSFSTLEIQRTEQGDSAMYLCASSGQASYWDTQYFGPGTRLTVL.